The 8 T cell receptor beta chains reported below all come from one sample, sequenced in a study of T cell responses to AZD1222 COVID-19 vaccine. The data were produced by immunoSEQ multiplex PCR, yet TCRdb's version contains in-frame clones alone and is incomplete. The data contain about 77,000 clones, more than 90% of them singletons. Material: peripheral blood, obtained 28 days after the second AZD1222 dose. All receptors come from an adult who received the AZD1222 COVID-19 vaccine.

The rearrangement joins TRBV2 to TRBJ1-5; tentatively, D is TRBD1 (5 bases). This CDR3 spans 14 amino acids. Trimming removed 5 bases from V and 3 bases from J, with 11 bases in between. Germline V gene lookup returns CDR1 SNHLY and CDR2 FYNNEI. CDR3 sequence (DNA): TGTGCCAGCAGTAGGGGCGTCTTCAATCAGCCCCAGCATTTT. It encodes CASSRGVFNQPQHF.

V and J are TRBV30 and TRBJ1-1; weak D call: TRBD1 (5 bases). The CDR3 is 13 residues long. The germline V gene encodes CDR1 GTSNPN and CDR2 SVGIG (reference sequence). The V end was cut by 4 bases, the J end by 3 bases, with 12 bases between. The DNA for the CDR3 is TGTGCCTGGACGGAGGGGACCCACACTGAAGCTTTCTTT. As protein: CAWTEGTHTEAFF. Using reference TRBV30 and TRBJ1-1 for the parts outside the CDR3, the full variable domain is SQTIHQWPATLVQPVGSPLSLECTVEGTSNPNLYWYRQAAGRGLQLLFYSVGIGQISSEVPQNLSASRPQDRQFILSSKKLLLSDSGFYLCAWTEGTHTEAFFGQGTRLTVV.

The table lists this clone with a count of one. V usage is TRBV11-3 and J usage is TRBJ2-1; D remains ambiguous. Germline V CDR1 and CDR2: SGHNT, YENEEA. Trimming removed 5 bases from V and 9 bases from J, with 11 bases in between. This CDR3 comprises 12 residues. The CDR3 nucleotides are TGTGCCAGCAGCCACCCCGCAGGTGAGCAGTTCTTC. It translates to CASSHPAGEQFF.

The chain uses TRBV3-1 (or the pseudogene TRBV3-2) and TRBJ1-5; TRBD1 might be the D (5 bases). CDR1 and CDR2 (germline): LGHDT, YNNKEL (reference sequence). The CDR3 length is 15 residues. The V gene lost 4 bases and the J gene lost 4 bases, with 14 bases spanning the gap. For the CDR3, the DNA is TGTGCCAGCAGCCCACTCGGGACGAGTAATCAGCCCCAGCATTTT. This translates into CASSPLGTSNQPQHF.

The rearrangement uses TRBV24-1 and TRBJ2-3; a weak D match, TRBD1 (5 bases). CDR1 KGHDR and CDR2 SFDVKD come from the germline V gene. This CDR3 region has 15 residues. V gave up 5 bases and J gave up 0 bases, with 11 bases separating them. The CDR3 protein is CATSAEGASTDTQYF. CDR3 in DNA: TGTGCCACCAGTGCTGAAGGGGCTAGCACAGATACGCAGTATTTT.

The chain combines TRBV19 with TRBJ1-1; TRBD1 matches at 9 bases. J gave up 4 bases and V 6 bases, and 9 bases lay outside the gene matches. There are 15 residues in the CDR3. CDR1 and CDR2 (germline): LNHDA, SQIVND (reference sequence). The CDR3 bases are TGTGCCAGTAGAGGGGGACAGGGAAAATCCACTGAAGCTTTCTTT. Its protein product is CASRGGQGKSTEAFF.

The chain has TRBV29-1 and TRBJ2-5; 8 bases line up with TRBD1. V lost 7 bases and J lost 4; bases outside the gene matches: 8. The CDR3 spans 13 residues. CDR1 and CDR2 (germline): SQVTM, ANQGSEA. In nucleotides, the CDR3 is TGCAGCGGGGGAACAGGGGGTGGAGAGACCCAGTACTTC. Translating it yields CSGGTGGGETQYF. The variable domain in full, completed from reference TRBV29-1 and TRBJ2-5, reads SAVISQKPSRDICQRGTSLTIQCQVDSQVTMMFWYRQQPGQSLTLIATANQGSEATYESGFVIDKFPISRPNLTFSTLTVSNMSPEDSSIYLCSGGTGGGETQYFGPGTRLLVL.

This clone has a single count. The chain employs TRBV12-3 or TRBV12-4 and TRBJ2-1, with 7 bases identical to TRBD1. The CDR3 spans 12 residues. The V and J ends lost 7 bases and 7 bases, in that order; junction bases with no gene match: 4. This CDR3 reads CASTPGGNEQFF. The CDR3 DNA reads TGTGCCAGCACCCCAGGGGGTAATGAGCAGTTCTTC.